The clone carrying this TCR beta chain has ten or more counts. Trimming cost V 5 bases and J 4 bases, with 11 bases left between them. The CDR3 is 12 amino acids. The germline V gene has CDR1 SQVTM and CDR2 ANQGSEA. TCRdb itself ran the RT-PCR reads through MiXCR, one entry per CDR3 protein. The table shows almost 700,000 distinct CDR3 sequences, with 13% to 15% occurring only once. The TCR was taken from a female donor in good health, serving as a healthy control. This chain connects TRBV29-1 to TRBJ1-2, with D possibly matching TRBD1 (5 bases). Sequencing input: memory CD4+ T cells from blood. In DNA form, the CDR3 reads TGCAGCGTTTCGAGGGGACCCTATGGCTACACCTTC. Its protein is CSVSRGPYGYTF.